This is a list of T cell receptor beta chains from one sample in a study of STAT5B mutations in CD4+ large granular lymphocyte leukemia. Data came from immunoSEQ multiplex PCR; TCRdb stores just in-frame clones and leaves some out. This table holds 20,000 to 25,000 clones, about 75% found once. The sequenced sample was CD4+ T cells from blood buffy coats. The source is a human donor in good health. Each CDR3 is given with its conserved first and last residue. The D gene is left open where the match is weak. A clone size is listed for some rows: how often the clone was seen (once, few, many), or a class if it is expanded.

j_call | d_call | v_call | clone_size | cdr3_aa | cdr3_nt
TRBJ2-2 | TRBD1 | TRBV10-2 | . | CASSLTGTGELFF | TGCGCCAGCAGTCTGACAGGGACCGGGGAGCTGTTTTTT
TRBJ2-1 | TRBD1 | TRBV5-6 | . | CASSRAQGTLYNEQFF | TGTGCCAGCAGCAGAGCACAGGGGACCCTTTACAATGAGCAGTTCTTC
TRBJ2-7 | TRBD2 | TRBV28 | . | CASSDRGRLAGGSEQYF | TGTGCCAGCAGTGATAGGGGGAGACTAGCGGGAGGGAGCGAGCAGTACTTC
TRBJ2-7 | . | TRBV9 | . | CASSVDGLAGEQYF | TGTGCCAGCAGCGTAGATGGGCTAGCTGGCGAGCAGTACTTC
TRBJ2-7 | . | TRBV5-6 | . | CASSLGYFGDYEQYF | TGTGCCAGCAGCCTGGGGTATTTTGGGGACTACGAGCAGTACTTC
TRBJ1-1 | . | TRBV12-5 | few | CASGLVLGPGSVTEAFF | TGTGCTAGTGGTTTGGTACTGGGGCCGGGAAGTGTCACTGAAGCTTTCTTT
TRBJ2-3 | . | TRBV11-2 | . | CASSLADRSTDTQYF | TGTGCCAGCAGCTTGGCGGACAGAAGCACAGATACGCAGTATTTT
TRBJ2-1 | . | TRBV4-3 | few | CASSQDRTSYNEQFF | TGCGCCAGCAGCCAAGATAGGACCAGCTACAATGAGCAGTTCTTC
TRBJ1-2 | TRBD1 | TRBV19 | few | CASGTGGSYGYTF | TGTGCCAGTGGGACAGGTGGGAGCTATGGCTACACCTTC
TRBJ1-5 | . | TRBV12-2 | once | CASRAGTYPRTHSNQPQHF | TGTGCAAGTCGCGCCGGGACTTACCCTAGGACGCATAGCAATCAGCCCCAGCATTTT
TRBJ2-2 | TRBD1 | TRBV14 | . | CASSLLQGTTGELFF | TGTGCCAGCAGCCTCCTACAGGGGACCACCGGGGAGCTGTTTTTT
TRBJ2-5 | TRBD2 | TRBV28 | . | CASSLRPGLGLEETQYF | TGTGCCAGCAGCCTCAGGCCGGGACTAGGGTTGGAAGAGACCCAGTACTTC
TRBJ2-1 | . | TRBV2 | . | CASSGRAEQFF | TGTGCCAGCAGCGGAAGGGCGGAGCAGTTCTTC
TRBJ1-4 | . | TRBV7-2 | . | CASSFTGKGEKLFF | TGTGCCAGCAGCTTTACAGGGAAGGGTGAAAAACTGTTTTTT
TRBJ2-2 | TRBD2 | TRBV5-4 | . | CASSLDGGLTGELFF | TGTGCCAGCAGCTTGGATGGGGGACTAACCGGGGAGCTGTTTTTT
TRBJ1-5 | . | TRBV6-1 | few | CASSGSSRTQPQHF | TGTGCCAGCAGTGGGTCCTCCCGCACACAGCCCCAGCATTTT
TRBJ2-7 | . | TRBV13 | once | CASRPGTLGSEQYF | TGTGCCAGCAGGCCTGGGACATTGGGATCCGAGCAGTACTTC
TRBJ1-2 | TRBD1 | TRBV29-1 | few | CSVGRDRDGYTF | TGCAGCGTTGGTCGGGACAGGGATGGCTACACCTTC
TRBJ1-1 | . | TRBV4-2 | . | CASSLWGPNTEAFF | TGTGCCAGCAGCTTGTGGGGCCCGAACACTGAAGCTTTCTTT
TRBJ2-1 | TRBD2 | TRBV11-3 | . | CASRGGTVNEQFF | TGTGCCAGCAGGGGGGGGACCGTCAATGAGCAGTTCTTC
TRBJ2-2 | . | TRBV10-3 | . | CAISEFMVGRTGELFF | TGTGCCATCAGTGAGTTTATGGTTGGAAGGACCGGGGAGCTGTTTTTT
TRBJ1-3 | TRBD1 | TRBV18 | . | CGSSPPGQRSTGNTIYF | TGTGGCAGCTCGCCCCCGGGACAGCGAAGTACTGGAAACACCATATATTTT
TRBJ1-2 | . | TRBV14 | . | CASTRGLPDNGYTF | TGTGCCAGTACAAGGGGCCTACCGGATAATGGCTACACCTTC
TRBJ2-5 | . | TRBV10-3 | . | CATAWAGKETQYF | TGTGCCACGGCATGGGCGGGAAAAGAGACCCAGTACTTC